The 24 T cell receptor beta chains presented below share a single source sample, sequenced in a study of blood T cell repertoires in COVID-19. Only in-frame clones appear in the TCRdb table, and some are missing; sequencing was by immunoSEQ multiplex PCR. Of about 140,000 clones listed, almost 85% were seen once; the top ten hold around 3.7%. The sequenced sample consisted of PBMCs or T cells enriched from blood (not recorded which). The receptors originated from a woman in her 50s with acute COVID-19.

The gene calls are TRBV7-8 and TRBJ2-7; D remains unclear. The V and J ends lost 5 bases and 2 bases respectively, with 16 bases between them. Per germline, CDR1 SGHVS and CDR2 FQNEAQ. This CDR3 comprises 15 residues. CDR3 DNA: TGTGCCAGCAGCCCAGAGGAGTTAGCTACCTACGAGCAGTACTTC. It specifies CASSPEELATYEQYF. The full variable domain, in which reference TRBV7-8 and TRBJ2-7 provide the parts outside the CDR3, is GAGVSQSPRYKVAKRGQDVALRCDPISGHVSLFWYQQALGQGPEFLTYFQNEAQLDKSGLPSDRFFAERPEGSVSTLKIQRTQQEDSAVYLCASSPEELATYEQYFGPGTRLTVT.

This clone was seen more than once but under ten times. CDR3 coding DNA: TGCGCCAGCAGCCAAAACAGCTACGAGCAGTACTTC. It codes for CASSQNSYEQYF. The genes are TRBV4-1 and TRBJ2-7; D gene unclear. Trimming pared 2 bases from V and 3 bases from J, leaving 5 bases between. The CDR3 contains 12 residues. In germline, CDR1 is MGHRA, CDR2 YSYEKL.

This chain connects TRBV24-1 to TRBJ1-5; no reliable D call. V was trimmed by 2 bases and J by 5 bases, leaving 9 bases between them. The CDR3 is made up of 14 amino acids. Germline V gives CDR1 KGHDR, CDR2 SFDVKD. The CDR3 nucleotides are TGTGCCACCAGTGATTACTCCTCCGATCAGCCCCAGCATTTT. It yields the protein CATSDYSSDQPQHF.

V is TRBV11-3 and J is TRBJ1-1, with D maybe TRBD1 (5 bases). Germline CDR1 is SGHNT and CDR2 is YENEEA. V lost 0 bases to trimming and J lost 4 bases, with 6 bases between them. The CDR3 sequence is 13 residues long. CDR3 loop: CASSLEGGTEAFF. CDR3 DNA sequence: TGTGCCAGCAGCTTAGAGGGGGGCACTGAAGCTTTCTTT.

The chain employs TRBV7-9 and TRBJ1-4, with D hard to call. This CDR3 has 14 residues. CDR1 is SEHNR and CDR2 is FQNEAQ in the germline V gene (reference sequence). V lost 1 base, J lost 3 bases, and 6 bases lay in between. The CDR3 reads CASSLGSSNEKLFF. The CDR3 DNA reads TGTGCCAGCAGCTTAGGCAGTTCTAATGAAAAACTGTTTTTT.

The chain employs TRBV6-5 and TRBJ2-3; D perhaps matches TRBD1 (5 bases). The CDR3 sequence is 14 residues long. V was clipped by 2 bases and J by 7 bases, with 13 bases between them. CDR1 and CDR2 from the germline V gene are MNHEY and SVGAGI. The CDR3, as DNA: TGTGCCAGCAGTTACGGCAGGGCAGGCAATACGCAGTATTTT. This gives the protein CASSYGRAGNTQYF.

V usage is TRBV5-5 and J usage is TRBJ2-1, with 15 positions matching TRBD2. The CDR3 covers 17 residues. Per the germline V gene, CDR1 is SGHKS and CDR2 is YYEKEE (reference sequence). V lost 0 bases to trimming and J lost 7 bases; unmatched junction nucleotides: 5. The CDR3 here is CASSLGTSGRAMNEQFF. CDR3 sequence (DNA): TGTGCCAGCAGCTTGGGGACTAGCGGGAGGGCCATGAATGAGCAGTTCTTC. Together with reference TRBV5-5 and TRBJ2-1, the CDR3 gives the full variable domain: DAGVTQSPTHLIKTRGQQVTLRCSPISGHKSVSWYQQVLGQGPQFIFQYYEKEERGRGNFPDRFSARQFPNYSSELNVNALLLGDSALYLCASSLGTSGRAMNEQFFGPGTRLTVL.

The chain uses TRBV19 and TRBJ2-3, with D possibly matching TRBD2 (6 bases). V was trimmed by 7 bases and J by 1 base, leaving 15 bases between them. CDR1 is LNHDA and CDR2 is SQIVND in the germline V gene (reference sequence). The CDR3 spans 15 residues. The CDR3 protein is CASISAASGTDTQYF. CDR3 nucleotide sequence: TGTGCCAGTATTTCTGCGGCTAGCGGCACAGATACGCAGTATTTT.

The V gene is TRBV14, the J gene TRBJ1-6; no reliable D call. V lost 4 bases, J lost 7 bases, and 14 bases lay in between. The germline V gene encodes CDR1 SGHDN and CDR2 FVKESK. This CDR3 region has 15 residues. The DNA for the CDR3 is TGTGCCAGCAGCCTCTCATCAGTTGGCAATTCACCCCTCCACTTT. Translation: CASSLSSVGNSPLHF.

This clone was seen only once. The chain employs TRBV30 and TRBJ2-5, with 8 bases identical to TRBD2. Trimming took 8 bases from V and 4 from J; bases not matched to a gene: 15. This CDR3 spans 15 amino acids. CDR1 GTSNPN and CDR2 SVGIG come from the germline V gene (reference sequence). The CDR3 loop reads CALSHAGGRIETQYF. CDR3 bases: TGTGCCCTCTCTCACGCTGGCGGGAGGATAGAGACCCAGTACTTC.

The gene calls are TRBV7-3 and TRBJ2-1; D possibly corresponds to TRBD1 (6 bases). Trimming removed 5 bases from V and 3 bases from J, with 14 bases in between. CDR1 SGHTA and CDR2 FQGTGA come from the germline V gene. This CDR3 has 15 amino acids. CDR3 amino acids: CASSPQPGHYNEQFF. CDR3 nucleotides: TGTGCCAGCAGCCCACAACCGGGACACTACAATGAGCAGTTCTTC.

This clone was found once. This chain connects TRBV3-1 (or the pseudogene TRBV3-2) to TRBJ2-1; 9 bases fit TRBD2. The CDR3 runs 17 residues. Losses at the gene ends were 0 bases for V and 4 bases for J; bases not matched to a gene: 7. Germline CDR1 reads LGHDT; CDR2 reads YNNKEL (reference sequence). The CDR3: CASSQEPLAGSYNEQFF. The CDR3 region has the DNA TGTGCCAGCAGCCAAGAGCCCCTAGCGGGGAGTTACAATGAGCAGTTCTTC.

This chain connects TRBV28 to TRBJ1-5; 9 nucleotides align to TRBD1. The V and J ends lost 10 bases and 2 bases, in that order; junction bases with no gene match: 3. Germline CDR1 is MDHEN and CDR2 is SYDVKM. CDR3 length equals 13 residues. The DNA of the CDR3 is TGTGCCATCAGGACAGGGGGCAATCAGCCCCAGCATTTT. As protein: CAIRTGGNQPQHF.

The chain employs TRBV7-2 and TRBJ2-1, with unresolved D. With 5 bases removed from V and 0 bases from J, the gap between germline ends came to 17 bases. The CDR3 is 17 amino acids. Germline loops: CDR1 SGHTA, CDR2 FQGNSA. This chain's CDR3 is CASSTRGGRSSYNEQFF. In nucleotides, the CDR3 is TGTGCCAGCAGCACGAGAGGCGGAAGGAGCTCCTACAATGAGCAGTTCTTC. The whole variable domain, filled in from reference TRBV7-2 and TRBJ2-1, reads GAGVSQSPSNKVTEKGKDVELRCDPISGHTALYWYRQSLGQGLEFLIYFQGNSAPDKSGLPSDRFSAERTGGSVSTLTIQRTQQEDSAVYLCASSTRGGRSSYNEQFFGPGTRLTVL.

V usage is TRBV7-3 and J usage is TRBJ2-2; perhaps TRBD1 as D (5 bases). V lost 5 bases and J 2 bases, leaving 9 bases between the germline ends. The CDR3 has 14 residues. The germline CDR1 and CDR2 sequences are SGHTA and FQGTGA. The CDR3 DNA reads TGTGCCAGCAGCCCGACAGTCAACACCGGGGAGCTGTTTTTT. Translation gives CASSPTVNTGELFF.

J is TRBJ2-1 and V is TRBV10-3, with D maybe TRBD1 (6 bases). Germline V gene data show CDR1 as ENHRY and CDR2 as SYGVKD. The CDR3 covers 16 residues. V was trimmed by 2 bases and J by 8 bases, leaving 19 bases between them. Here the CDR3 reads CAISEPRTAWLHEQFF. DNA for the CDR3: TGTGCCATCAGTGAGCCTCGGACAGCTTGGCTCCATGAGCAGTTCTTC.

The chain is built from TRBV6-6 and TRBJ1-5, with no clear D. Between the trimmed V and J ends, which lost 6 bases and 1 base, there was a span of 10 bases. Germline CDR1 reads MNHNY; CDR2 reads SVGAGI (reference sequence). CDR3 length: 14 amino acids. Here the CDR3 DNA reads TGTGCCAGCAGCCGTTTGCAGAGCAATCAGCCCCAGCATTTT. Translation: CASSRLQSNQPQHF.

The gene calls are TRBV7-8 and TRBJ2-7, with D perhaps TRBD2 (6 bases). Trimming pared 2 bases from V and 5 bases from J, leaving 19 bases between. This CDR3 is 16 amino acids long. Germline-derived CDR1 and CDR2 are SGHVS and FQNEAQ. The chain's CDR3 is CASSLFAGPVGHEQYF. In DNA, the CDR3 is TGTGCCAGCAGCTTATTCGCGGGACCCGTTGGGCACGAGCAGTACTTC.

The chain combines TRBV6-5 with TRBJ1-5; D might be TRBD1 (5 bases). CDR3 length equals 13 residues. The germline V gene encodes CDR1 MNHEY and CDR2 SVGAGI. The V and J ends lost 6 bases and 4 bases respectively, with 10 bases between them. The DNA for the CDR3 is TGTGCCAGCAGCCCACGGGGGAATCAGCCCCAGCATTTT. Translating it yields CASSPRGNQPQHF.

Turning to this clone: The same CDR3 arises from other DNA sequences in this sample as well. The chain combines TRBV2 with TRBJ1-5, with D possibly matching TRBD1 (6 bases). Trimming removed 6 bases from V and 4 bases from J, with 13 bases in between. Germline V gene sequence: CDR1 SNHLY, CDR2 FYNNEI. This CDR3 has 14 residues. This CDR3 reads CASRRGEGNQPQHF. In nucleotides, the CDR3 is TGTGCCAGCAGGAGGGGGGAGGGTAATCAGCCCCAGCATTTT.

This clone has just one count. The V gene is TRBV18, the J gene TRBJ2-1, with TRBD2 matching over 10 bases. Germline assignment: CDR1 KGHSH and CDR2 LQKENI. Losses at the gene ends were 3 bases for V and 2 bases for J; bases not matched to a gene: 1. This CDR3 contains 15 residues. CDR3 in amino acids: CASSPGLAAYNEQFF. As DNA, the CDR3 is TGTGCCAGCTCACCCGGACTAGCGGCCTACAATGAGCAGTTCTTC.

The V and J genes are TRBV3-1 (or the pseudogene TRBV3-2) and TRBJ2-7, with 10 bases fitting TRBD2. The CDR3 covers 16 residues. The V and J ends lost 4 bases and 0 bases, in that order; junction bases with no gene match: 6. Germline V gene sequence: CDR1 LGHDT, CDR2 YNNKEL (reference sequence). The CDR3 is CASSPTSGRSSYEQYF. CDR3 in DNA: TGTGCCAGCAGCCCGACTAGCGGGCGCAGCTCCTACGAGCAGTACTTC.

The chain employs TRBV7-2 and TRBJ2-7, with 11 bases matching TRBD2. V was clipped by 8 bases and J by 4 bases; unmatched bases: 7. The CDR3 spans 14 residues. Germline assignment: CDR1 SGHTA and CDR2 FQGNSA. The chain's CDR3 is CASQLAGDSYEQYF. CDR3 nucleotide sequence: TGTGCCAGCCAACTAGCGGGAGATTCGTACGAGCAGTACTTC.

The V and J genes are TRBV18 and TRBJ1-1; perhaps TRBD1 as D (6 bases). Trimming stripped 3 bases from V and 5 bases from J, with 19 bases between. CDR3 size: 16 residues. CDR1 and CDR2 from the germline V gene are KGHSH and LQKENI. CDR3 region: CASSPSLVQGLTEAFF. In DNA, the CDR3 is TGTGCCAGCTCACCCTCCTTAGTCCAGGGGCTTACTGAAGCTTTCTTT.